A selection of T cell receptor beta chains follows, all from one sample in a study of OX40 agonist ivuxolimab in advanced cancers. Data came from immunoSEQ multiplex PCR; TCRdb stores just in-frame clones and leaves some out. The table shows 55,000 to 75,000 clones, with 90% to 95% occurring only once. The specimen was CD4+ or CD8+ T cells sorted from blood, collected in a trial of the OX40 agonist ivuxolimab. Source of these receptors: an adult with an advanced solid tumor such as melanoma, head and neck, liver or kidney cancer. CDR3s include the opening cysteine and the closing phenylalanine or tryptophan. D genes are given only for firm matches. Rows may omit the clone size; those that give it use once, few, many or a size class.

cdr3_aa: CASSPTDNPGGEQYF; cdr3_nt: TGTGCCAGCTCACCGACGGACAACCCTGGGGGGGAGCAGTACTTC; j_call: TRBJ2-7; d_call: NA; clone_size: NA; v_call: TRBV18
cdr3_aa: CASSTGLAGVGDTQYF; cdr3_nt: TGTGCCAGTAGTACGGGACTAGCGGGAGTTGGAGATACGCAGTATTTT; j_call: TRBJ2-3; d_call: TRBD2; clone_size: NA; v_call: TRBV19
cdr3_aa: CASLLRGTYEQYF; cdr3_nt: TGTGCCAGCCTCCTCAGGGGAACCTACGAGCAGTACTTC; j_call: TRBJ2-7; d_call: NA; clone_size: NA; v_call: TRBV28
cdr3_aa: CASSYSSGSYEQYF; cdr3_nt: TGTGCCAGCAGTTACTCTAGCGGGAGCTACGAGCAGTACTTC; j_call: TRBJ2-7; d_call: TRBD2; clone_size: NA; v_call: TRBV6-6
cdr3_aa: CASSPGTGSDEQYF; cdr3_nt: TGTGCCAGTAGTCCCGGGACAGGGTCTGACGAGCAGTACTTC; j_call: TRBJ2-7; d_call: TRBD1; clone_size: NA; v_call: TRBV19
cdr3_aa: CASSLVTGEETQYF; cdr3_nt: TGTGCCAGCAGCTTAGTCACGGGGGAAGAGACCCAGTACTTC; j_call: TRBJ2-5; d_call: NA; clone_size: NA; v_call: TRBV7-9
cdr3_aa: CASLRVLGTEAFF; cdr3_nt: TGTGCCAGTCTCAGGGTCTTGGGCACTGAAGCTTTCTTT; j_call: TRBJ1-1; d_call: NA; clone_size: NA; v_call: TRBV28
cdr3_aa: CSATRKYEQFF; cdr3_nt: TGCAGTGCTACAAGGAAGTATGAGCAGTTCTTC; j_call: TRBJ2-1; d_call: NA; clone_size: NA; v_call: TRBV20-1
cdr3_aa: CASSLGQGWGYTF; cdr3_nt: TGTGCCAGCAGCTTGGGACAGGGTTGGGGCTACACCTTC; j_call: TRBJ1-2; d_call: TRBD1; clone_size: NA; v_call: TRBV5-6
cdr3_aa: CASSSGGYEQYF; cdr3_nt: TGTGCCAGCAGCTCCGGGGGCTACGAGCAGTACTTC; j_call: TRBJ2-7; d_call: NA; clone_size: NA; v_call: TRBV6-5
cdr3_aa: CASSLVGRAASGELFF; cdr3_nt: TGTGCCAGCAGCTTAGTCGGGAGGGCCGCATCCGGGGAGCTGTTTTTT; j_call: TRBJ2-2; d_call: TRBD2; clone_size: NA; v_call: TRBV11-2
cdr3_aa: CASTDPGGDDEQYF; cdr3_nt: TGTGCCAGCACCGACCCGGGGGGCGACGACGAGCAGTACTTC; j_call: TRBJ2-7; d_call: NA; clone_size: NA; v_call: TRBV2
cdr3_aa: CASSPWTDLTDTQYF; cdr3_nt: TGTGCCAGCAGCCCCTGGACAGATTTAACAGATACGCAGTATTTT; j_call: TRBJ2-3; d_call: NA; clone_size: NA; v_call: TRBV28
cdr3_aa: CASSFQGLREQYF; cdr3_nt: TGTGCCAGCAGCTTTCAGGGGCTAAGGGAGCAGTACTTC; j_call: TRBJ2-7; d_call: NA; clone_size: once; v_call: TRBV14
cdr3_aa: CASSMVGRASEQYF; cdr3_nt: TGTGCCAGTAGTATGGTCGGGAGGGCCAGCGAGCAGTACTTC; j_call: TRBJ2-7; d_call: TRBD2; clone_size: NA; v_call: TRBV19
cdr3_aa: CASIKRGLGQEETQYF; cdr3_nt: TGTGCCAGCATTAAAAGAGGGCTCGGACAGGAAGAGACCCAGTACTTC; j_call: TRBJ2-5; d_call: TRBD1; clone_size: once; v_call: TRBV4-2
cdr3_aa: CASSVGARGNTEAFF; cdr3_nt: TGTGCCAGCAGCGTAGGCGCAAGGGGAAACACTGAAGCTTTCTTT; j_call: TRBJ1-1; d_call: NA; clone_size: NA; v_call: TRBV9
cdr3_aa: CASSYSVSPTDRESQETQYF; cdr3_nt: TGTGCCAGCAGTTACTCAGTCTCCCCAACCGACAGGGAAAGCCAAGAGACCCAGTACTTC; j_call: TRBJ2-5; d_call: TRBD1; clone_size: NA; v_call: TRBV6-8
cdr3_aa: CATSRARTGRDEQYF; cdr3_nt: TGTGCCACCAGCAGAGCGAGGACAGGGAGAGACGAGCAGTACTTC; j_call: TRBJ2-7; d_call: TRBD1; clone_size: NA; v_call: TRBV15
cdr3_aa: CASRDQGLGELFF; cdr3_nt: TGTGCCAGCAGGGACCAGGGTCTCGGGGAGCTGTTTTTT; j_call: TRBJ2-2; d_call: NA; clone_size: NA; v_call: TRBV6-6
cdr3_aa: CASSGMSDHNEQFF; cdr3_nt: TGTGCCAGCAGTGGGATGAGCGATCACAATGAGCAGTTCTTC; j_call: TRBJ2-1; d_call: NA; clone_size: NA; v_call: TRBV27
cdr3_aa: CASSFAGEYEQYF; cdr3_nt: TGTGCCAGCAGCTTCGCAGGGGAATACGAGCAGTACTTC; j_call: TRBJ2-7; d_call: NA; clone_size: NA; v_call: TRBV7-2
cdr3_aa: CAGSPRGGLSYEQYF; cdr3_nt: TGTGCCGGCAGTCCCCGGGGCGGTCTCTCCTACGAGCAGTACTTC; j_call: TRBJ2-7; d_call: NA; clone_size: NA; v_call: TRBV28
cdr3_aa: CASSFGRGGQPQHF; cdr3_nt: TGTGCCAGCAGTTTTGGACGGGGGGGGCAGCCCCAGCATTTT; j_call: TRBJ1-5; d_call: NA; clone_size: NA; v_call: TRBV27
cdr3_aa: CASSPSYHNEQFF; cdr3_nt: TGTGCCAGCAGTCCTTCATACCACAATGAGCAGTTCTTC; j_call: TRBJ2-1; d_call: NA; clone_size: NA; v_call: TRBV27
cdr3_aa: CASSYIQGRYEQYF; cdr3_nt: TGTGCCAGCAGTTACATCCAGGGCCGCTACGAGCAGTACTTC; j_call: TRBJ2-7; d_call: NA; clone_size: NA; v_call: TRBV6-5
cdr3_aa: CASRDDPSYEQYF; cdr3_nt: TGCGCCAGCAGGGACGACCCTTCCTACGAGCAGTACTTC; j_call: TRBJ2-7; d_call: NA; clone_size: NA; v_call: TRBV5-1
cdr3_aa: CASSLAAGATEAFF; cdr3_nt: TGTGCCAGCAGCTTAGCCGCAGGGGCCACTGAAGCTTTCTTT; j_call: TRBJ1-1; d_call: NA; clone_size: NA; v_call: TRBV7-8
cdr3_aa: CAISEGGSGYTEAFF; cdr3_nt: TGTGCCATCAGTGAGGGCGGCAGCGGGTACACTGAAGCTTTCTTT; j_call: TRBJ1-1; d_call: NA; clone_size: NA; v_call: TRBV10-3
cdr3_aa: CASSVDGGSINEQFF; cdr3_nt: TGTGCCAGCAGCGTAGATGGTGGGTCGATCAATGAGCAGTTCTTC; j_call: TRBJ2-1; d_call: NA; clone_size: NA; v_call: TRBV9
cdr3_aa: CASRTGGLGTEAFF; cdr3_nt: TGTGCCAGCAGAACCGGGGGTTTGGGTACTGAAGCTTTCTTT; j_call: TRBJ1-1; d_call: NA; clone_size: NA; v_call: TRBV5-6
cdr3_aa: CASSSPRTDPYGYTF; cdr3_nt: TGTGCCAGCAGCTCGCCCAGGACAGATCCCTATGGCTACACCTTC; j_call: TRBJ1-2; d_call: NA; clone_size: NA; v_call: TRBV28
cdr3_aa: CASSQDNTGQGGGYTF; cdr3_nt: TGCGCCAGCAGCCAAGATAATACGGGACAGGGTGGTGGCTACACCTTC; j_call: TRBJ1-2; d_call: TRBD1; clone_size: NA; v_call: TRBV4-3
cdr3_aa: CASSQGVPRTEAFF; cdr3_nt: TGCGCCAGCAGCCAAGGAGTCCCCCGAACTGAAGCTTTCTTT; j_call: TRBJ1-1; d_call: NA; clone_size: NA; v_call: TRBV4-3
cdr3_aa: CASSSLAGIYEQYF; cdr3_nt: TGTGCCAGCAGCTCACTAGCGGGAATATACGAGCAGTACTTC; j_call: TRBJ2-7; d_call: TRBD2; clone_size: NA; v_call: TRBV11-1
cdr3_aa: CAVQASNSEQYF; cdr3_nt: TGTGCCGTCCAGGCCTCTAATAGCGAGCAGTACTTC; j_call: TRBJ2-7; d_call: NA; clone_size: NA; v_call: TRBV11-2
cdr3_aa: CASSLVAADTQYF; cdr3_nt: TGTGCCAGCAGCTTAGTAGCGGCAGATACGCAGTATTTT; j_call: TRBJ2-3; d_call: NA; clone_size: NA; v_call: TRBV7-3
cdr3_aa: CASSQRRQNRETQYF; cdr3_nt: TGTGCCAGCAGCCAAAGGCGACAGAATCGGGAGACCCAGTACTTC; j_call: TRBJ2-5; d_call: NA; clone_size: NA; v_call: TRBV14
cdr3_aa: CSVLAVEQFF; cdr3_nt: TGCAGCGTCTTAGCGGTTGAGCAGTTCTTC; j_call: TRBJ2-1; d_call: NA; clone_size: NA; v_call: TRBV29-1
cdr3_aa: CASSSPGLAGGPGYNEQFF; cdr3_nt: TGTGCCAGCAGTTCCCCGGGACTAGCGGGAGGGCCGGGCTACAATGAGCAGTTCTTC; j_call: TRBJ2-1; d_call: TRBD2; clone_size: NA; v_call: TRBV27
cdr3_aa: CASSEDYSSYNEQFF; cdr3_nt: TGTGCCAGCAGCGAGGACTACAGCTCCTACAATGAGCAGTTCTTC; j_call: TRBJ2-1; d_call: NA; clone_size: few; v_call: TRBV9
cdr3_aa: CASSLAPGDNEQFF; cdr3_nt: TGTGCCAGCAGCTTAGCCCCGGGAGACAATGAGCAGTTCTTC; j_call: TRBJ2-1; d_call: NA; clone_size: NA; v_call: TRBV7-2
cdr3_aa: CASSFIGSGPTDTQYF; cdr3_nt: TGTGCCAGCAGTTTTATTGGGTCTGGGCCCACAGATACGCAGTATTTT; j_call: TRBJ2-3; d_call: NA; clone_size: NA; v_call: TRBV27
cdr3_aa: CASSSSGDNHPNYGYTF; cdr3_nt: TGTGCCAGCAGTTCCTCAGGGGACAATCACCCTAACTATGGCTACACCTTC; j_call: TRBJ1-2; d_call: NA; clone_size: NA; v_call: TRBV28
cdr3_aa: CASSLVQWSTDTQYF; cdr3_nt: TGTGCCAGCAGCTTAGTGCAATGGAGCACAGATACGCAGTATTTT; j_call: TRBJ2-3; d_call: NA; clone_size: NA; v_call: TRBV7-2
cdr3_aa: CASSARLAGLYNEQFF; cdr3_nt: TGTGCCAGCAGCGCCCGACTAGCGGGACTTTACAATGAGCAGTTCTTC; j_call: TRBJ2-1; d_call: TRBD2; clone_size: NA; v_call: TRBV7-9